One sample yielded the 25 T cell receptor beta chains listed below, sequenced in a study of blood T cell repertoires in COVID-19. The repertoire was sequenced with immunoSEQ multiplex PCR; TCRdb's copy has only in-frame clones and lacks some. The sample has tens of thousands of clones, 75% to 90% seen once. The sequenced sample was peripheral blood. The receptors here all came from an elderly woman with COVID-19, enrolled during active disease.

This sequence joins TRBV4-1 and TRBJ2-7, with 7 bases that match TRBD1. With 1 base clipped from V and 2 bases from J, the junction kept 5 bases outside the gene matches. The germline V gene has CDR1 MGHRA and CDR2 YSYEKL. The CDR3 is 15 residues long. The DNA for the CDR3 is TGCGCCAGCAGCCAAGTCGACAGGGCGACCTACGAGCAGTACTTC. Protein: CASSQVDRATYEQYF.

This clone has a single count. The rearrangement links TRBV5-4 to TRBJ1-4; D uncertain. The CDR3 extends over 14 amino acids. Trimming pared 0 bases from V and 5 bases from J, leaving 8 bases between. Per the germline V gene, CDR1 is SGHNT and CDR2 is YYREEE (reference sequence). The CDR3 spells CASSLAQVNEKLFF. In nucleotides, the CDR3 is TGTGCCAGCAGCTTGGCTCAGGTCAATGAAAAACTGTTTTTT.

This chain links TRBV27 with TRBJ2-6; 7 nucleotides match TRBD1. J was trimmed by 0 bases and V by 7 bases; bases with no gene match: 12. Germline V gene sequence: CDR1 MNHEY, CDR2 SMNVEV (reference sequence). The CDR3 runs 18 residues. The chain's CDR3 is CASKPGTVEFSGANVLTF. As DNA, the CDR3 is TGTGCCAGCAAACCCGGGACAGTGGAGTTCTCTGGGGCCAACGTCCTGACTTTC.

The rearrangement links TRBV19 to TRBJ1-4, with D possibly matching TRBD1 (6 bases). V lost 4 bases and J 10 bases, leaving 13 bases between the germline ends. CDR1 and CDR2 (germline): LNHDA, SQIVND (reference sequence). The CDR3 consists of 13 residues. The CDR3 DNA reads as TGTGCCAGTAGTACAGGGGATCGGGGAAAACTGTTTTTT. Translating it yields CASSTGDRGKLFF.

The CDR3 DNA reads as TGCGCCAGCAGCTTGGCCGGGTCAGTCGGCACTGAAGCTTTCTTT. Translating it yields CASSLAGSVGTEAFF. V and J are TRBV5-1 and TRBJ1-1; D is unclear. The germline V gene has CDR1 SGHRS and CDR2 YFSETQ. Deletions cut 0 bases from V and 4 bases from J, with 13 bases between. The CDR3 runs to 15 residues.

The rearrangement uses TRBV11-2 and TRBJ2-7; 8 bases agree with TRBD1. Germline loops: CDR1 SGHAT, CDR2 FQNNGV. The CDR3 length is 15 residues. Trimming at V came to 5 bases and at J to 4 bases, leaving 10 bases not matched to a gene. The CDR3 DNA sequence: TGTGCCAGCAGCCCCAGACTGCAGGGGGCATACGAGCAGTACTTC. Its translation is CASSPRLQGAYEQYF.

This chain connects TRBV30 to TRBJ2-2, with a tentative D call TRBD2 (6 bases). Trimming left V 4 bases short and J 4 bases short, with 13 bases between. This CDR3 has 14 residues. The germline V gene has CDR1 GTSNPN and CDR2 SVGIG (reference sequence). CDR3 nucleotides: TGTGCCTGGAATACGGGGGAAGGCACCGGGGAGCTGTTTTTT. Protein: CAWNTGEGTGELFF.

This clone was counted once. V gene TRBV6-5 combines with J gene TRBJ1-4; 10 bases fit TRBD1. The CDR3 consists of 15 residues. CDR1 is MNHEY and CDR2 is SVGAGI in the germline V gene. J gave up 5 bases and V 5 bases, and 5 bases lay outside the gene matches. The CDR3 coding sequence is TGTGCCAGCAGTCCGACAGGGGGCCTAAATGAAAAACTGTTTTTT. Translated: CASSPTGGLNEKLFF.

V usage is TRBV2 and J usage is TRBJ1-6; possible D gene TRBD1, 5 bases. This CDR3 has 15 amino acids. Trimming shortened V by 2 bases and J by 5 bases, and 10 bases separated the two germline ends. Per the germline V gene, CDR1 is SNHLY and CDR2 is FYNNEI. CDR3 sequence reads: CASSELGQNNSPLHF. The CDR3 DNA reads TGTGCCAGCAGTGAACTGGGGCAGAATAATTCACCCCTCCACTTT.

The chain combines TRBV4-1 with TRBJ1-6; 7 bases line up with TRBD1. The junction had 7 bases not matched to a gene; V was cut back by 0 bases and J by 2 bases. The CDR3 totals 18 residues. CDR1 and CDR2 from the germline V gene are MGHRA and YSYEKL. CDR3 sequence (DNA): TGCGCCAGCAGCCAAGAGCCACCGGGACAGACCTATAATTCACCCCTCCACTTT. Translation gives CASSQEPPGQTYNSPLHF.

This clone appeared a single time. J is TRBJ1-2 and V is TRBV30, with D perhaps matching TRBD1 (6 bases). CDR1 and CDR2 from the germline V gene are GTSNPN and SVGIG (reference sequence). CDR3 length: 12 amino acids. V lost 5 bases and J lost 2, with 9 bases in between. CDR3 protein: CAWFQGNYGYTF. The CDR3 DNA follows: TGTGCCTGGTTCCAGGGGAACTATGGCTACACCTTC.

The J gene is TRBJ2-7, the V gene TRBV5-1, with 7 positions matching TRBD2. The germline gives CDR1 SGHRS, CDR2 YFSETQ. CDR3 length equals 14 residues. The V and J ends lost 2 bases and 4 bases, in that order; junction bases with no gene match: 6. In DNA, the CDR3 is TGCGCCAGCAGCTTAAGCGGGGACTTTTACGAGCAGTACTTC. This sequence encodes CASSLSGDFYEQYF.

Here the CDR3 DNA reads TGTGCCAGCAGCCATAGAAGGCCGGGACAGGGTTTTAATGAAAAACTGTTTTTT. Protein: CASSHRRPGQGFNEKLFF. The chain recombines TRBV3-1 (or the pseudogene TRBV3-2) with TRBJ1-4; TRBD1 matches at 9 bases. This CDR3 contains 18 residues. Trimming took 3 bases from V and 4 from J; bases not matched to a gene: 12. CDR1 LGHDT and CDR2 YNNKEL come from the germline V gene (reference sequence).

This chain joins TRBV7-9 and TRBJ1-4, with a tentative D call TRBD1 (6 bases). This CDR3 is 16 amino acids long. Germline V gene data show CDR1 as SEHNR and CDR2 as FQNEAQ (reference sequence). Trimming left V 5 bases short and J 0 bases short, with 13 bases between. The CDR3 bases are TGTGCCAGCAGCCCAGGACAGACTGCAACTAATGAAAAACTGTTTTTT. Amino acid sequence: CASSPGQTATNEKLFF. Combining the CDR3 with reference TRBV7-9 and TRBJ1-4 gives the whole variable domain DTGVSQNPRHKITKRGQNVTFRCDPISEHNRLYWYRQTLGQGPEFLTYFQNEAQLEKSRLLSDRFSAERPKGSFSTLEIQRTEQGDSAMYLCASSPGQTATNEKLFFGSGTQLSVL.

This clone was recorded once. Germline is not matched at one junction end, which may reflect a read error. This chain connects TRBV29-1 to TRBJ2-1; D is ambiguous. The CDR3 is 11 amino acids. From germline, CDR1 is SQVTM and CDR2 ANQGSEA. The CDR3 protein is CSVEPTQTRVF. DNA for the CDR3: TGCAGCGTTGAACCGACTCAAACTCGTGTCTTC.

The chain joins TRBV2 to TRBJ2-5; D possibly corresponds to TRBD1 (6 bases). The CDR3 totals 13 residues. V was trimmed by 4 bases and J by 5 bases, leaving 11 bases between them. From germline, CDR1 is SNHLY and CDR2 FYNNEI. The CDR3 nucleotides read TGTGCCAGCAGTGCCCCAGGGGACGAGACCCAGTACTTC. It is translated as CASSAPGDETQYF.

This clone was seen only once. The V gene is TRBV6-6, the J gene TRBJ1-1; TRBD1 agrees at 7 bases. CDR1 and CDR2 (germline): MNHNY, SVGAGI (reference sequence). This CDR3 has 13 residues. V dropped 4 bases and J dropped 4; count of bases not matched to a gene: 3. CDR3 amino acids: CASSSPGGTEAFF. The CDR3 nucleotides read TGTGCCAGCAGTTCCCCAGGGGGCACTGAAGCTTTCTTT.

The rearrangement links TRBV9 to TRBJ1-2; 7 nucleotides agree with TRBD1. CDR1 is SGDLS and CDR2 is YYNGEE in the germline V gene. J was trimmed by 4 bases and V by 3 bases; bases with no gene match: 6. This CDR3 has 14 residues. CDR3 sequence reads: CASSGTGGRYGYTF. In nucleotides, the CDR3 is TGTGCCAGCAGCGGGACAGGAGGCCGCTATGGCTACACCTTC. Filled out from reference TRBV9 and TRBJ1-2, the complete variable domain reads DSGVTQTPKHLITATGQRVTLRCSPRSGDLSVYWYQQSLDQGLQFLIQYYNGEERAKGNILERFSAQQFPDLHSELNLSSLELGDSALYFCASSGTGGRYGYTFGSGTRLTVV.

V is TRBV2 and J is TRBJ2-3; D possibly corresponds to TRBD2 (6 bases). Germline V lookup: CDR1 SNHLY, CDR2 FYNNEI. With 6 bases removed from V and 3 bases from J, the gap between germline ends came to 13 bases. The CDR3 totals 14 residues. The CDR3 DNA reads as TGTGCCAGCAGCTACTTCAGCGGGACAGATACGCAGTATTTT. Protein: CASSYFSGTDTQYF.

Here the CDR3 DNA reads TGTGCCAGCAGCTTGGCTAGCGGGCCCTACAATGAGCAGTTCTTC. Protein: CASSLASGPYNEQFF. The chain uses TRBV11-2 and TRBJ2-1, with TRBD2 matching over 8 bases. The CDR3 spans 15 residues. Trimming removed 3 bases from V and 2 bases from J; junction bases left unmatched: 3. Looked up from germline, CDR1 is SGHAT and CDR2 is FQNNGV.

The V call is TRBV18, the J call TRBJ1-3; D remains ambiguous. Germline assignment: CDR1 KGHSH and CDR2 LQKENI. Trimming took off 2 bases at V and 2 bases at J, with 4 bases between the two ends. The CDR3 has 13 amino acids. The CDR3 spells CASSPLTGNTIYF. As DNA, the CDR3 is TGTGCCAGCTCACCATTAACTGGAAACACCATATATTTT.

V usage is TRBV9 and J usage is TRBJ2-1, with 11 nucleotides matching TRBD2. V trimming: 3 bases; J trimming: 4 bases; junction bases outside the gene matches: 3. Germline V gene sequence: CDR1 SGDLS, CDR2 YYNGEE. CDR3 length: 15 amino acids. In DNA form, the CDR3 reads TGTGCCAGCAGCGAGGCTAGCGGGGGGTACAATGAGCAGTTCTTC. Its translation: CASSEASGGYNEQFF.

Turning to this clone: The germline gene is not matched at one end of the junction; a read error may be the cause. The V call is TRBV7-7, the J call TRBJ1-3, with a tentative D call TRBD1 (6 bases). CDR3 length: 14 amino acids. Germline V gene data show CDR1 as SSHAT and CDR2 as FNYEAQ (reference sequence). Written as DNA, the CDR3 is TGTGCTAGCAGCTTACGTATGGGACATCCGACCATATATTTT. It codes for CASSLRMGHPTIYF.

The V gene is TRBV9, the J gene TRBJ2-2; 12 bases are a match to TRBD2. V was clipped by 4 bases and J by 4 bases; unmatched bases: 5. Germline lookup yields CDR1 SGDLS and CDR2 YYNGEE. The length of the CDR3 is 16 residues. The CDR3 DNA follows: TGTGCCAGCAGCCTAGGACTAGCGGGGTCCACCGGGGAGCTGTTTTTT. It encodes CASSLGLAGSTGELFF.

J is TRBJ1-1 and V is TRBV2; D not certain. The CDR3 covers 13 residues. With 3 bases removed from V and 7 bases from J, the gap between germline ends came to 12 bases. In germline, CDR1 is SNHLY, CDR2 FYNNEI. The CDR3 DNA reads as TGTGCCAGCAGTGAGGTTATCGGGATTGAAGCTTTCTTT. Translated, it gives CASSEVIGIEAFF.